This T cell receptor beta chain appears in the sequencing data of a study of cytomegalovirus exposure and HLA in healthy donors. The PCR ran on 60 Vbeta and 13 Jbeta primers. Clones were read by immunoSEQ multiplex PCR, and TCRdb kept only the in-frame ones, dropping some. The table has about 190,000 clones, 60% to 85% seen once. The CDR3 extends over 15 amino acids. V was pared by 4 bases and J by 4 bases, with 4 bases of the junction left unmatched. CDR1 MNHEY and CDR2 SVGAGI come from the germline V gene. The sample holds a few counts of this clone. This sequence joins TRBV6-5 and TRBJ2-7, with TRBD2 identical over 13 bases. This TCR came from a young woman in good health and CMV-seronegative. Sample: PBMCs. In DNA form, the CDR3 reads TGTGCCAGCAGTTCCTGGACTAGCGGGAGTTACGAGCAGTACTTC. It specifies CASSSWTSGSYEQYF.